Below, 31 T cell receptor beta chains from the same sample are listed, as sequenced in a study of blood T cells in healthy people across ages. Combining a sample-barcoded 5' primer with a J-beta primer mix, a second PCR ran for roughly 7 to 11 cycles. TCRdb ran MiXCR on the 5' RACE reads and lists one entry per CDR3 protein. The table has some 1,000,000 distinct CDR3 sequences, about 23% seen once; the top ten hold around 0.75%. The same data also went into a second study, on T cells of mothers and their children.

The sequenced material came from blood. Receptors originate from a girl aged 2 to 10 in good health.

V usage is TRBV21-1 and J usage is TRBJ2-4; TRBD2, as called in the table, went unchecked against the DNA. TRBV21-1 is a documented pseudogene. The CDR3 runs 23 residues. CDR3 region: CASSDTRTSGGLAPPVAKNIQYF. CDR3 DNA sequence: TGTGCCAGCAGCGACACCCGAACTAGCGGGGGCCTAGCCCCCCCCGTAGCCAAAAACATTCAGTACTTC.

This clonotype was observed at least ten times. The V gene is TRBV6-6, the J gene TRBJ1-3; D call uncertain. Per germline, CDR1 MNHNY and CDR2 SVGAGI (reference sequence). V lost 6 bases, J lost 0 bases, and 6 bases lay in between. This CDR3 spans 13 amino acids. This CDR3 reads CASSPNSGNTIYF. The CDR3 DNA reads TGTGCCAGCAGCCCTAACTCTGGAAACACCATATATTTT.

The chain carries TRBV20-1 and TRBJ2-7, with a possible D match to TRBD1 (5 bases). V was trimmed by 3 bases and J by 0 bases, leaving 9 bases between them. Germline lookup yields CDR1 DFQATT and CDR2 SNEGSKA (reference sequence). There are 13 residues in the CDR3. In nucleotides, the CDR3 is TGCAGTGCTAGGATCGACAGCTCCTACGAGCAGTACTTC. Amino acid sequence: CSARIDSSYEQYF.

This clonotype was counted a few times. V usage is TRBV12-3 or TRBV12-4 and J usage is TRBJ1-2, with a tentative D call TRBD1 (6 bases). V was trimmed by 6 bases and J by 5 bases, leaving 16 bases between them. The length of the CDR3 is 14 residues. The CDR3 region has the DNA TGTGCCAGCAGACGATCAGGGGCCATTTATGGCTACACCTTC. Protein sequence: CASRRSGAIYGYTF.

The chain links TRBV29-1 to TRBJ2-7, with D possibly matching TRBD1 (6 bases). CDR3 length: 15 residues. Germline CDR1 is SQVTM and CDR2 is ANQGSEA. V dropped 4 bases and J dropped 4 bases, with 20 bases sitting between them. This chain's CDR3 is CSVVGGRQTPYEQYF. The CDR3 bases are TGCAGCGTTGTTGGGGGCCGACAGACCCCTTACGAGCAGTACTTC.

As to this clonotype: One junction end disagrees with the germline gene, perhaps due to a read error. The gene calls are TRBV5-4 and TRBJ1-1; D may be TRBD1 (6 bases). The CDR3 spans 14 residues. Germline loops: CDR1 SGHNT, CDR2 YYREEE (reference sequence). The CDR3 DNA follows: TGTGCCAACAGCTCCGAGGGGGGGTGGACTGAAGCTTTCTTT. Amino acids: CANSSEGGWTEAFF.

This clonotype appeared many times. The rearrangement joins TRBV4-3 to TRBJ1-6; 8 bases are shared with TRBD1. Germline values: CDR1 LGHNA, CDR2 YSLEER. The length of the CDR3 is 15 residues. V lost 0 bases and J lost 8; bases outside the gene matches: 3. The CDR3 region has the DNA TGCGCCAGCAGCCAAGACGGGACAGGTCATTCACCCCTCCACTTT. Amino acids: CASSQDGTGHSPLHF.

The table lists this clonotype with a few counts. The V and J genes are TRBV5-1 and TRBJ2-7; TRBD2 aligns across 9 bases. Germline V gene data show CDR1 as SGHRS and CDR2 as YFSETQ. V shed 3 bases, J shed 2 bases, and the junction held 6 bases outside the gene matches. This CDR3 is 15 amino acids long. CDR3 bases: TGCGCCAGCAGCTGGATGACTAGCGGTACCTACGAGCAGTACTTC. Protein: CASSWMTSGTYEQYF.

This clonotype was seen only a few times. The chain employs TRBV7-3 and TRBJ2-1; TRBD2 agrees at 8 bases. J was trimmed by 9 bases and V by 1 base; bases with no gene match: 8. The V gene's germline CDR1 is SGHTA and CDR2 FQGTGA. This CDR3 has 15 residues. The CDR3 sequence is CASSLNREGFSEQFF. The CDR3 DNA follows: TGTGCCAGCAGCTTAAATCGGGAGGGGTTCAGTGAGCAGTTCTTC.

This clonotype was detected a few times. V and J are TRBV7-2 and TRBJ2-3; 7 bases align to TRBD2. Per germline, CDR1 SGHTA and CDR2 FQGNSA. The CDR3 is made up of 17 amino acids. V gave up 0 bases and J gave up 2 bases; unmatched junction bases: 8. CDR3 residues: CASSLAPIGGSTDTQYF. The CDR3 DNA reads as TGTGCCAGCAGCTTAGCTCCTATCGGGGGGTCCACAGATACGCAGTATTTT.

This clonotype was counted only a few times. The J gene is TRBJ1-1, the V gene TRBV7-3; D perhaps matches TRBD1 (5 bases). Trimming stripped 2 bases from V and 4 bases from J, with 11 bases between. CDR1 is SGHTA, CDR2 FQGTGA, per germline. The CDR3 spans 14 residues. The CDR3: CASSLYGGSTEAFF. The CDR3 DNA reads TGTGCCAGCAGCTTATATGGGGGGAGCACTGAAGCTTTCTTT.

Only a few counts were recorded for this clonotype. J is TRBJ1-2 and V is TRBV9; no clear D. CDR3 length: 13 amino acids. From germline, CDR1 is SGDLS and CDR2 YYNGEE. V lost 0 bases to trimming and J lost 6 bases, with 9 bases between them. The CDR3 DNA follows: TGTGCCAGCAGCGTAGTTCCGGGTGATGGCTACACCTTC. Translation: CASSVVPGDGYTF.

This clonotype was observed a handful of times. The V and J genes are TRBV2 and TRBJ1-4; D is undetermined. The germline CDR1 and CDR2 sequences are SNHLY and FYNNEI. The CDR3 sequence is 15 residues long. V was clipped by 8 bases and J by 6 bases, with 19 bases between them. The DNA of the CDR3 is TGTGCCAGCGAACCAAACCGGGGATCATATGAAAAACTGTTTTTT. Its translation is CASEPNRGSYEKLFF.

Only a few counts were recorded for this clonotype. CDR3 protein: CSVVGVDSYNEQFF. The CDR3 DNA follows: TGCAGCGTTGTAGGTGTTGATTCCTACAATGAGCAGTTCTTC. This chain connects TRBV29-1 to TRBJ2-1; D is unclear. Deletions cut 4 bases from V and 1 base from J, with 11 bases between. Germline V gene lookup returns CDR1 SQVTM and CDR2 ANQGSEA. The CDR3 consists of 14 residues.

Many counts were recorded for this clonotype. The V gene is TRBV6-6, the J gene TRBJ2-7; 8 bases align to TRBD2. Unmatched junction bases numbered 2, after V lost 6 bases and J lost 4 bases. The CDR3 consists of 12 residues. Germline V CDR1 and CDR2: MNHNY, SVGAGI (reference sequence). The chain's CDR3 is CASSREGYEQYF. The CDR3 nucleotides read TGTGCCAGCAGCCGGGAGGGTTACGAGCAGTACTTC.

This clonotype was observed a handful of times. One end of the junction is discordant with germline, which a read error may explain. CDR3 protein: CASRYDTEAFF. CDR3 DNA: TGCGCCAGCAGGTATGACACGGAAGCTTTCTTT. This chain links TRBV5-1 with TRBJ1-1, with unresolved D. The CDR3 is 11 residues long. CDR1 SGHRS and CDR2 YFSETQ come from the germline V gene.

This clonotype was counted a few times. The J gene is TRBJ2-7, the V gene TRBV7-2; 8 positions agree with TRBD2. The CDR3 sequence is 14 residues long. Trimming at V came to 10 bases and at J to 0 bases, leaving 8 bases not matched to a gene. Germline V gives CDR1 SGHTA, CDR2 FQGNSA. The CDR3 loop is CAIKRGGSSYEQYF. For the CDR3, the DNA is TGTGCCATCAAACGGGGGGGCAGCTCCTACGAGCAGTACTTC.

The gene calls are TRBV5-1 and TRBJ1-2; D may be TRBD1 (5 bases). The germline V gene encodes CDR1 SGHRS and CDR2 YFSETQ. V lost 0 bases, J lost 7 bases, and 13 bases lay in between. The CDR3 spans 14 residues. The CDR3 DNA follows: TGCGCCAGCAGCTTGGCGCAGGGCGGTAGTGGCTACACCTTC. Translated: CASSLAQGGSGYTF. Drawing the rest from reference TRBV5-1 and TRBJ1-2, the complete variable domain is KAGVTQTPRYLIKTRGQQVTLSCSPISGHRSVSWYQQTPGQGLQFLFEYFSETQRNKGNFPGRFSGRQFSNSRSEMNVSTLELGDSALYLCASSLAQGGSGYTFGSGTRLTVV.

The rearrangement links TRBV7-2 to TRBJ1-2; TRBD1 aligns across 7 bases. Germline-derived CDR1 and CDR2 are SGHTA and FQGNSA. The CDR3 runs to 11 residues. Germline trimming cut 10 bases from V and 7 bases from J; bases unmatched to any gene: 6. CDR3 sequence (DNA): TGTGCCAAACAGGGGACGGGTGGCTACACCTTC. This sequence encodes CAKQGTGGYTF. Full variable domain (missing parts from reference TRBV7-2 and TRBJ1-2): GAGVSQSPSNKVTEKGKDVELRCDPISGHTALYWYRQSLGQGLEFLIYFQGNSAPDKSGLPSDRFSAERTGGSVSTLTIQRTQQEDSAVYLCAKQGTGGYTFGSGTRLTVV.

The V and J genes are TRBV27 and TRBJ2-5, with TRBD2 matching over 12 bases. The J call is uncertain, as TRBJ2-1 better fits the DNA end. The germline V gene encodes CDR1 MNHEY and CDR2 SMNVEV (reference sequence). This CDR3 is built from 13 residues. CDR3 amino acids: CASGLAGINEQFF. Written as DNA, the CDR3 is TGTGCCAGTGGACTAGCGGGAATCAATGAGCAGTTCTTC.

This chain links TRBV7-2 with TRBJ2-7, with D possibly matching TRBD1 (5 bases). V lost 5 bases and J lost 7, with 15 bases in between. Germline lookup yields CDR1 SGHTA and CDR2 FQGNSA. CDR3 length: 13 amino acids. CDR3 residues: CASSPSGLREQYF. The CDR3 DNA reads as TGTGCCAGCAGCCCGTCAGGGTTGAGGGAGCAGTACTTC.

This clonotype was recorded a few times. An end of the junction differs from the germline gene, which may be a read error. CDR3 loop: CASSELAGAPYF. The CDR3 region has the DNA TGTGCCAGCAGCGAGTTAGCGGGAGCCCCGTACTTC. V gene TRBV7-9 combines with J gene TRBJ2-1; 9 bases fit TRBD2. Per the germline V gene, CDR1 is SEHNR and CDR2 is FQNEAQ (reference sequence). This CDR3 comprises 12 residues.

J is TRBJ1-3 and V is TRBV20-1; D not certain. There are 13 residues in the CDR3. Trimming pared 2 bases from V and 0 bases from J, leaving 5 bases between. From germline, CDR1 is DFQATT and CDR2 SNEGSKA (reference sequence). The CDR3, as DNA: TGCAGTGCTAGAACGGACTCTGGAAACACCATATATTTT. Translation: CSARTDSGNTIYF.

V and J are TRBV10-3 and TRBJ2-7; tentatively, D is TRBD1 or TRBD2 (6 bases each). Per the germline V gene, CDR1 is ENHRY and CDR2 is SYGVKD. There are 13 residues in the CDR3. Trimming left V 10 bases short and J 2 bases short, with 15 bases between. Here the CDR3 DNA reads TGTGCCACTGGTGCGGGGACACCCTACGAGCAGTACTTC. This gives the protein CATGAGTPYEQYF.

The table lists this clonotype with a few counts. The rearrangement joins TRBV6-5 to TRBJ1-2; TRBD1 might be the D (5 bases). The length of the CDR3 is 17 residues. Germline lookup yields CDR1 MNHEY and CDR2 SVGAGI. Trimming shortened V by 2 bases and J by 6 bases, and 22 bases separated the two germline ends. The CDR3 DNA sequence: TGTGCCAGCAGTTACAGTGGAGGTGGGGGAGTAGCTGATGGCTACACCTTC. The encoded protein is CASSYSGGGGVADGYTF.

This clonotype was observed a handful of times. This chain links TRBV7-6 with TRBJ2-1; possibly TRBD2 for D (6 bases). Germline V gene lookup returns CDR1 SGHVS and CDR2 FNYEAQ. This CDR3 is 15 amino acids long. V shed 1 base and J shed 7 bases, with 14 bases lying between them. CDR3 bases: TGTGCCAGCAGCTTAGTTGGCGGGGTAGGAAATGAGCAGTTCTTC. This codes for CASSLVGGVGNEQFF.

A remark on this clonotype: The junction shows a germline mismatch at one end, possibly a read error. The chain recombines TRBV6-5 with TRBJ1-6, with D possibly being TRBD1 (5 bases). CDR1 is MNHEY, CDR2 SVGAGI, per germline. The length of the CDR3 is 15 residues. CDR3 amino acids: CASSYSTWGNSPLRF. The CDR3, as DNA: TGTGCCAGCAGTTACTCTACTTGGGGGAATTCACCCCTCCGCTTT.

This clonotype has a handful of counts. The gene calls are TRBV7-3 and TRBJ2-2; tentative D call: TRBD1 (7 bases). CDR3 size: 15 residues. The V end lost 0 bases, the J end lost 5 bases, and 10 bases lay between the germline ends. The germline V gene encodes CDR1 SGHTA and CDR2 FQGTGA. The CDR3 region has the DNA TGTGCCAGCAGCTTAACCCCAGGGGGGACCGGGGAGCTGTTTTTT. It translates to CASSLTPGGTGELFF. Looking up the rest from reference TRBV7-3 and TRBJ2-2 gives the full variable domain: GAGVSQTPSNKVTEKGKYVELRCDPISGHTALYWYRQSLGQGPEFLIYFQGTGAADDSGLPNDRFFAVRPEGSVSTLKIQRTERGDSAVYLCASSLTPGGTGELFFGEGSRLTVL.

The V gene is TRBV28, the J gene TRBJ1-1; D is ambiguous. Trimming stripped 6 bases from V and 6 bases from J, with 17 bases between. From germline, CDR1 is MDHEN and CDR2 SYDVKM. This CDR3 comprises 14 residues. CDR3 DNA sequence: TGTGCCAGCAGGCGCACCTGGGGTATCCCTGAAGCTTTCTTT. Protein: CASRRTWGIPEAFF.

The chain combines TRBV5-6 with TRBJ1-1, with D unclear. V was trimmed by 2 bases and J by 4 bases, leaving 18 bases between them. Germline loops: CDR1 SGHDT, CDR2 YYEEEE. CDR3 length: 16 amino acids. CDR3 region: CASSFLGNRTSTEAFF. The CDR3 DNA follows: TGTGCCAGCAGCTTTTTAGGAAACAGAACGAGCACTGAAGCTTTCTTT.

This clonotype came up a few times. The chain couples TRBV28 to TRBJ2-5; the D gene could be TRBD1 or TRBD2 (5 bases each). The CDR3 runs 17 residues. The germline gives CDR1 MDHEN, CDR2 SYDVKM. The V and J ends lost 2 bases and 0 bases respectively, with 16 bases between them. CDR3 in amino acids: CASSLDLAGTDQETQYF. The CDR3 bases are TGTGCCAGCAGTTTAGATTTGGCAGGGACCGACCAAGAGACCCAGTACTTC.